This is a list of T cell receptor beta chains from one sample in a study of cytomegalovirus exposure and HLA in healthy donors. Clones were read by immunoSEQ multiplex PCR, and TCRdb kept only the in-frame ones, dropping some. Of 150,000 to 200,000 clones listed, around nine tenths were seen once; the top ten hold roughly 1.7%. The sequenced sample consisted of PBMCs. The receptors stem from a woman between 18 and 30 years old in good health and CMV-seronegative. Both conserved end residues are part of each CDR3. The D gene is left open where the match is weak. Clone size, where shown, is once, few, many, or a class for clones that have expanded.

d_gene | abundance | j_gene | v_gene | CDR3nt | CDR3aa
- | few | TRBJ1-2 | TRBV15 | TGTGCCACCAGCAGAGATATTGCACCACTGGGCGGCTACACCTTC | CATSRDIAPLGGYTF
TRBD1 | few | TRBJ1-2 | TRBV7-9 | TGTGCCAGCAGCCCCTGGTTGCCTCGACAGGGGAACTATGGCTACACCTTC | CASSPWLPRQGNYGYTF
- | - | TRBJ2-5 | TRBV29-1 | TGCAGCGTTGAAATTACGGGGGAAGAGACCCAGTACTTC | CSVEITGEETQYF
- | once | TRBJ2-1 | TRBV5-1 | TGCGCCAGCAGCTTTGAGGGAGGAGTTGAGCAGTTCTTC | CASSFEGGVEQFF
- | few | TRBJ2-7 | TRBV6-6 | TGTGCCAGCAGTTACGACCTAGCGAGGAGCTCCTACGAGCAGTACTTC | CASSYDLARSSYEQYF
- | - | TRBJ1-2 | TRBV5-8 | TGTGCCAGCAGAATTCGACAGGCGCTTTTAGGCTATGGCTACACCTTC | CASRIRQALLGYGYTF
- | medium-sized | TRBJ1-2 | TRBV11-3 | TGTGCCCGGCGGGGGTCTGGGTCTAACTATGGCTACACCTTC | CARRGSGSNYGYTF
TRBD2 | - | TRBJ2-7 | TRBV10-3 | TGTGCCATTGGGGGTCAGAGCGGGACGGTTTCCTACGAGCAGTACTTC | CAIGGQSGTVSYEQYF
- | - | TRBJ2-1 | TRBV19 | TGTGCCAGTAGTTCCGCGTCCTACAATGAGCAGTTCTTC | CASSSASYNEQFF
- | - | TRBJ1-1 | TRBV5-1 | TGCGCCAGCAGCTTGGGCAGTGGTAACACTGAAGCTTTCTTT | CASSLGSGNTEAFF
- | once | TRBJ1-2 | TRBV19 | TGTGCCAGTACCCTGACAGCGAACTATGGCTACACCTTC | CASTLTANYGYTF
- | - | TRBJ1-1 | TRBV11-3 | TGTGCCAGCAGCCCTACCGACATACCGGATGAAGCTTTCTTT | CASSPTDIPDEAFF
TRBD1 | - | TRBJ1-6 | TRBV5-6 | TGTGCCAGCAGCTGGGGACAGGGGGTGCAATCACCCCTCCACTTT | CASSWGQGVQSPLHF
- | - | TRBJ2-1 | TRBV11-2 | TGTGCCAGCAGCTTAGTAGAGGGGGGGAATGAGCAGTTCTTC | CASSLVEGGNEQFF
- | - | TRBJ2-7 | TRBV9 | TGTGCCAGCAGCGTAGGAGGCAGAGGGCCCTACGAGCAGTACTTC | CASSVGGRGPYEQYF
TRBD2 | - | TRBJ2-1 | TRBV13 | TGTGCCAGCAGCTCCTGGCACGGGGGGTCCAATGAGCAGTTCTTC | CASSSWHGGSNEQFF
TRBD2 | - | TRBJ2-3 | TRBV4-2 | TGTGCCAGCAGCCAAGATGGCTTGGGGGGGTCGACAGATACGCAGTATTTT | CASSQDGLGGSTDTQYF
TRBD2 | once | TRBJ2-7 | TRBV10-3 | TGTGCCATCAGTGAGCCTCTACCGGGCCCACCAGGGACTAGCGGGAGCCGGAGGTTTAACGAGCAGTACTTC | CAISEPLPGPPGTSGSRRFNEQYF
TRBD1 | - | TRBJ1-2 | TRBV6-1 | TGTGCCAGCCAAAAGACAGGGTTGTCTTCTGGCTACACCTTC | CASQKTGLSSGYTF
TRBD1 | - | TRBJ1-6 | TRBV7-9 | TGTGCCAGCAGCTTCGGGGGGACAGGGGGGAATTCACCCCTCCACTTT | CASSFGGTGGNSPLHF
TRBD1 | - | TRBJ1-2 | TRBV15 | TGTGCCACCAGCCGGGACAGGGGAAACTATGGCTACACCTTC | CATSRDRGNYGYTF
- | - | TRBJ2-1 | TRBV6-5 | TGTGCCAGCAGTTACGGCCGAAGCTCCTACAATGAGCAGTTCTTC | CASSYGRSSYNEQFF
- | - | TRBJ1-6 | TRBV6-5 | TGTGCCAGCAGTTACATCGGGGGGTCACCCCTCCACTTT | CASSYIGGSPLHF
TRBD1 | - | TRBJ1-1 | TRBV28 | TGTGCCAGCAGTTTGACAGGGGGAGGACAGAACACTGAAGCTTTCTTT | CASSLTGGGQNTEAFF
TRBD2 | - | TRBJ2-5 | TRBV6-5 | TGTGCCAGCAGTTACTCTGGGCGGGGGGCCCAAGAGACCCAGTACTTC | CASSYSGRGAQETQYF
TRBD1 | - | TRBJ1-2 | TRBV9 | TGTGCCAGCAGCGTAGTATCGGACAGGGCAAATGGCTACACCTTC | CASSVVSDRANGYTF
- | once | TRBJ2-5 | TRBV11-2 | TGTGCCAGCAGCTTAGGTGCGGCCTCGGAGACCCAGTACTTC | CASSLGAASETQYF
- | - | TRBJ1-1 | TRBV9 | TGTGCCAGCAGCGCGTATAGTATAAGGAACACTGAAGCTTTCTTT | CASSAYSIRNTEAFF
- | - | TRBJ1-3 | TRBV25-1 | TGTGCCAGCAGTGATCGGGACTCTGGAAACACCATATATTTT | CASSDRDSGNTIYF
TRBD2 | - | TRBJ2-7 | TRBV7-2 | TGTGCCAGCAGCTTAGGACTAGCGGACGTCTACGAGCAGTACTTC | CASSLGLADVYEQYF
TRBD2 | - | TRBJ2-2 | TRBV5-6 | TGTGCCAGCAGCTTGACTAGCGGGGGGCAGAACACCGGGGAGCTGTTTTTT | CASSLTSGGQNTGELFF
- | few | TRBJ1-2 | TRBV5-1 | TGCGCCAGCAGCTTGCAGGGGCCCCCTTCGGGATATGGCTACACCTTC | CASSLQGPPSGYGYTF
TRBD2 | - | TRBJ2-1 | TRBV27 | TGTGCCAGCAGTTTGGGAGCGGGAACAGCTCAGTTCTTC | CASSLGAGTAQFF
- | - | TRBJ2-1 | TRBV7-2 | TGTGCCAGCAGCCTCATAGCAGGGGCTAGTGAGCAGTTCTTC | CASSLIAGASEQFF
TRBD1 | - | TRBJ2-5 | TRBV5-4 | TGTGCCAGCAGCTTTTCATCGCGGGCAGGGGGCTTTCAAGAGACCCAGTACTTC | CASSFSSRAGGFQETQYF
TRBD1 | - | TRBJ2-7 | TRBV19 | TGTGCCAGTAGTCTCGGGACAGGGGTCTCCTACGAGCAGTACTTC | CASSLGTGVSYEQYF
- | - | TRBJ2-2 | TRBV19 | TGTGCCAGTAGTATAGCGGCAGGGGCGAACACCGGGGAGCTGTTTTTT | CASSIAAGANTGELFF